Listed below are T cell receptor beta chains from one sample, sequenced in a study of blood T cell repertoires in COVID-19. Assay: immunoSEQ multiplex PCR; the TCRdb copy retains only in-frame clones and omits some. The sample consists of some 50,000 clones, more than 85% of them appearing once. Sequenced input: peripheral blood. Source of these receptors: a man aged 60 to 75 with COVID-19, enrolled during active disease. Both conserved end residues are part of each CDR3. The D gene is left open where the match is weak.

cdr3_length	j_call	d_call	v_call	cdr3_aa
15	TRBJ1-3	-	TRBV30	CAWSPTGKAGNTIYF
14	TRBJ1-6	-	TRBV12-5	CASGLDTRNSPLHF
16	TRBJ1-2	-	TRBV4-1	CASSQSQDRANYGYTF
15	TRBJ2-7	TRBD1	TRBV6-5	CASRRGDRGGYEQYF
14	TRBJ1-5	-	TRBV15	CATSRAGLGQPQHF
13	TRBJ1-2	-	TRBV9	CASGKEGGYGYTF
17	TRBJ1-2	TRBD1	TRBV3-1/TRBV3-2	CASSQGTGPTTNYGYTF
16	TRBJ1-6	-	TRBV25-1	CARVLDRTPGLSALHF
15	TRBJ2-7	-	TRBV4-1	CASSQDGAGVYEQYF
14	TRBJ1-1	TRBD1	TRBV4-2	CASSQDRGQPKAFF
15	TRBJ1-1	-	TRBV9	CASSPAGQMNTEAFF
18	TRBJ2-1	TRBD2	TRBV3-1/TRBV3-2	CASSPQLGTSGSYNEQFF
15	TRBJ1-5	-	TRBV5-5	CASSFVGAGNQPQHF
12	TRBJ1-1	-	TRBV6-6	CASSFGQSEAFF
11	TRBJ1-1	TRBD1	TRBV29-1	CSGRDRGEAFF
15	TRBJ1-3	TRBD1	TRBV7-9	CASRPNQGARNTIYF
14	TRBJ1-2	TRBD1	TRBV4-2	CASSAGTAHYGYTF
16	TRBJ2-5	TRBD1	TRBV9	CASSVEGTGGMGTQYF
14	TRBJ1-2	TRBD1	TRBV7-2	CASSMRTGDRGYTF
15	TRBJ1-1	TRBD1	TRBV13	CASRLTGSESTEAFF
14	TRBJ1-3	TRBD1	TRBV28	CASSPQGARNTIYF
16	TRBJ1-5	-	TRBV6-6	CASSFQGKRSNQPQHF
15	TRBJ1-3	-	TRBV6-5	CASSSADGGWNTIYF
16	TRBJ2-5	TRBD1	TRBV10-1	CASSESTGTAKETQYF
16	TRBJ2-5	TRBD2	TRBV4-1	CASSQAPSGGKETQYF
17	TRBJ2-1	-	TRBV21-1	CASSKGLSGSINNEQFF
14	TRBJ2-7	TRBD1	TRBV6-5	CASSQDRVRNEQYF
15	TRBJ1-3	-	TRBV3-1/TRBV3-2	CASSPSQGPGNTIYF
17	TRBJ1-6	-	TRBV6-1	CASSEVGGSSYNSPLHF
15	TRBJ1-5	TRBD1	TRBV6-5	CASRPGTGSQWTQHF
14	TRBJ1-2	-	TRBV6-5	CASSPAGGNYGYTF
14	TRBJ1-6	-	TRBV6-5	CASSTGQYNSPLHF
14	TRBJ2-7	-	TRBV15	CATSRDGGSYEQYF
16	TRBJ1-6	-	TRBV6-5	CASSYGQSSYNSPLHF
16	TRBJ1-5	-	TRBV12-2	CASRFVCVYLRQPQHF
17	TRBJ1-1	TRBD1	TRBV5-1	CASSFNRGRGSATEAFF
15	TRBJ1-1	-	TRBV25-1	CASSPLSGVNTEAFF
17	TRBJ2-1	TRBD2	TRBV2	CASSGDWAGRAENEQFF
16	TRBJ2-3	TRBD2	TRBV24-1	CATSDSGLAGLDTQYF
13	TRBJ2-7	-	TRBV11-2	CASKDSGPYEQYF
17	TRBJ1-4	TRBD1	TRBV7-9	CASSFFWTGGSNEKLFF